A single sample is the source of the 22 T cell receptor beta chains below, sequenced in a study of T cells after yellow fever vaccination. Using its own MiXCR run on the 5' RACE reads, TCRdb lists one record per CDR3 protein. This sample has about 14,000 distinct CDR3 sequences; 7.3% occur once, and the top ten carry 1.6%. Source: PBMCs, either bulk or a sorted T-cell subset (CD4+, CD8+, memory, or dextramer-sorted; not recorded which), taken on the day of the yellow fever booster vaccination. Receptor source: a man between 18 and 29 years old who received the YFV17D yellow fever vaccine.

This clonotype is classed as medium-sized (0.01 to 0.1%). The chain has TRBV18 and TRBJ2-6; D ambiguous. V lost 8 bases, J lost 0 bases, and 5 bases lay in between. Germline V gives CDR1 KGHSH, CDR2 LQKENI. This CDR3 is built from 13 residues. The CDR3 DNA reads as TGTGCCAGCCTAAACTCTGGGGCCAACGTCCTGACTTTC. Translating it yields CASLNSGANVLTF.

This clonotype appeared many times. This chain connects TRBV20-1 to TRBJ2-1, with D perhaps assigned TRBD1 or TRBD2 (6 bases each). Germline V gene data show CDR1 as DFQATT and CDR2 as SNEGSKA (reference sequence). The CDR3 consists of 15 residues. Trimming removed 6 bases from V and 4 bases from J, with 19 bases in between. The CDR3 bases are TGCAGTGCCGGAGGGGGGAACAACAGATACAATGAGCAGTTCTTC. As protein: CSAGGGNNRYNEQFF.

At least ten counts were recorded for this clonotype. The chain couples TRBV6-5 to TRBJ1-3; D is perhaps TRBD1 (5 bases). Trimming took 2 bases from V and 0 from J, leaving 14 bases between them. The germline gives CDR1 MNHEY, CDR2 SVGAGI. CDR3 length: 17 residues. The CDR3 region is CASSYDVRGLSGNTIYF. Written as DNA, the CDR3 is TGTGCCAGCAGTTACGACGTGCGGGGCCTCTCTGGAAACACCATATATTTT.

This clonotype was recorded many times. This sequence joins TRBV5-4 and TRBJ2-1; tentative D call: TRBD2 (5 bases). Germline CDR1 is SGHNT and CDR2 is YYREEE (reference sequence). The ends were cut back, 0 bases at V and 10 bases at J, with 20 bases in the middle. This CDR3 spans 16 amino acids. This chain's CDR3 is CASSLATTASINEQFF. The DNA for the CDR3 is TGTGCCAGCAGCTTGGCCACTACCGCTAGCATCAACGAGCAGTTCTTC.

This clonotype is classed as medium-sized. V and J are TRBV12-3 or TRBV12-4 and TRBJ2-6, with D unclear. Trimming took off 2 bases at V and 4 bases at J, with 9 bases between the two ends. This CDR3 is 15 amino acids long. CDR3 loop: CASSLFNPGANVLTF. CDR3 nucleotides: TGTGCCAGCAGTTTATTCAACCCCGGGGCCAACGTCCTGACTTTC.

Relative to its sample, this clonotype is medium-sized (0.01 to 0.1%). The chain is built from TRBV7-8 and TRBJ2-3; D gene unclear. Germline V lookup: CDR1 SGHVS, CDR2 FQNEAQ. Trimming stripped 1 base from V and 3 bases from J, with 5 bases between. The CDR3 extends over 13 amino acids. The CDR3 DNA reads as TGTGCCAGCAGCTTAGGCGGAACAGATACGCAGTATTTT. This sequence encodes CASSLGGTDTQYF.

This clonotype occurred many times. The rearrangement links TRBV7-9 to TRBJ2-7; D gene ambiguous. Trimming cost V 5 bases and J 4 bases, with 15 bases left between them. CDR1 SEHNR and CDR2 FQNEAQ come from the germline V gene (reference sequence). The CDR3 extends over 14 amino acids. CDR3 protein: CASSPPQQNYEQYV. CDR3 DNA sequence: TGTGCCAGCAGCCCCCCACAACAGAATTACGAGCAGTACGTC.

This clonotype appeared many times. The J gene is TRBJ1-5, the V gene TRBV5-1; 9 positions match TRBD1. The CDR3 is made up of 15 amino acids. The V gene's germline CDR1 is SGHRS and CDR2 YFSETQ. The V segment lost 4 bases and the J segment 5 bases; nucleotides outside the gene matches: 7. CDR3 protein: CASSPGDRAYQPQHF. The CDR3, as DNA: TGCGCCAGCAGCCCCGGGGACAGGGCGTATCAGCCCCAGCATTTT.

CDR3 protein: CASIPRGYPTIYEQYF. In DNA form, the CDR3 reads TGTGCCAGCATCCCGAGGGGGTACCCGACCATCTACGAGCAGTACTTC. The chain links TRBV5-8 to TRBJ2-7, with TRBD1 as a possible D gene (6 bases). Germline CDR1 SGHTS, CDR2 YDEGEE. The V and J ends lost 6 bases and 3 bases respectively, with 22 bases between them. There are 16 residues in the CDR3.

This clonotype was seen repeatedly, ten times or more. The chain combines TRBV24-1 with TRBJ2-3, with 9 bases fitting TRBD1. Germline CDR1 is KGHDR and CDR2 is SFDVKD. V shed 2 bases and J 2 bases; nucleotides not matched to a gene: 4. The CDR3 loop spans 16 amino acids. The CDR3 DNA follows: TGTGCCACCAGTGATTGGGGACAGGGATACACAGATACGCAGTATTTT. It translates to CATSDWGQGYTDTQYF.

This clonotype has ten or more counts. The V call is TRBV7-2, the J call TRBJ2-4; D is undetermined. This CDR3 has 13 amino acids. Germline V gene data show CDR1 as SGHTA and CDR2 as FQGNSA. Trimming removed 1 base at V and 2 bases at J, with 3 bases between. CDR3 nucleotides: TGTGCCAGCAGCTTAGTAACCAAAAACATTCAGTACTTC. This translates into CASSLVTKNIQYF. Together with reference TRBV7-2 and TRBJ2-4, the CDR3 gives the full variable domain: GAGVSQSPSNKVTEKGKDVELRCDPISGHTALYWYRQSLGQGLEFLIYFQGNSAPDKSGLPSDRFSAERTGGSVSTLTIQRTQQEDSAVYLCASSLVTKNIQYFGAGTRLSVL.

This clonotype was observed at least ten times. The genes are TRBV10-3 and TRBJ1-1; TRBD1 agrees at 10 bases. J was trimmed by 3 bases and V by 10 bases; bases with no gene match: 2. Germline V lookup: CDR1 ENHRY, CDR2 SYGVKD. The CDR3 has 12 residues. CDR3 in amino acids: CATGTGDTEAFF. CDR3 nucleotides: TGTGCCACCGGGACAGGGGACACTGAAGCTTTCTTT.

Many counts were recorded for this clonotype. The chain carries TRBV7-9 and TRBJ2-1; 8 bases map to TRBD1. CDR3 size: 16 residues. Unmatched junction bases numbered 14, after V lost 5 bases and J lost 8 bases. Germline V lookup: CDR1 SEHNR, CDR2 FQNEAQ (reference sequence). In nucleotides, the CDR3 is TGTGCCAGCAGCCCGTCTGGCCAGGGGGCTTTTTATGAGCAGTTCTTC. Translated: CASSPSGQGAFYEQFF.

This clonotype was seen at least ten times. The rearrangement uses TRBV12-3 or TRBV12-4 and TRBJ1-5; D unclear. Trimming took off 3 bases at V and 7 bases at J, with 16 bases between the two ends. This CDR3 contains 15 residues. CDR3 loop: CASSFDGGEDQPQHF. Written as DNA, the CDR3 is TGTGCCAGCAGTTTCGACGGCGGGGAAGACCAGCCCCAGCATTTT.

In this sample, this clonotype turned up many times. In nucleotides, the CDR3 is TGCGCCAGCTCATTAAGAGGGGGTACGTCGAACACCGGGGAGCTGTTTTTT. Translated, it gives CASSLRGGTSNTGELFF. V and J are TRBV4-1 and TRBJ2-2; D is possibly TRBD1 (6 bases). The length of the CDR3 is 17 residues. V lost 8 bases and J lost 0, with 19 bases in between. CDR1 and CDR2 (germline): MGHRA, YSYEKL.

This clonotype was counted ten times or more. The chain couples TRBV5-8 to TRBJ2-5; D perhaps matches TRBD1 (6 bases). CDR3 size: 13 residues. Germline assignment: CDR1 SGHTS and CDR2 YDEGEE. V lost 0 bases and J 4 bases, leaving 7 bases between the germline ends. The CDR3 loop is CASSLEGGETQYF. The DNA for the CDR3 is TGTGCCAGCAGCTTGGAAGGGGGAGAGACCCAGTACTTC.

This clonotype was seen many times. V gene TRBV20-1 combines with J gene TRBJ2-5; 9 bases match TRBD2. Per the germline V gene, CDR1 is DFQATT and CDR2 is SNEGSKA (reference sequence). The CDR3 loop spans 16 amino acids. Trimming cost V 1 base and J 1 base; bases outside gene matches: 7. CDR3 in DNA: TGCAGTGCTAGAGGGGGGCTAGCGGGGAGCCAAGAGACCCAGTACTTC. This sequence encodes CSARGGLAGSQETQYF.

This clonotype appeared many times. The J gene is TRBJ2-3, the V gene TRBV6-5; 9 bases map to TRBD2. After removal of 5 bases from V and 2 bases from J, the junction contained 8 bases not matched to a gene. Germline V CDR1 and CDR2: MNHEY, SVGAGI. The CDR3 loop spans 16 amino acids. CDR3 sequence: CASSRLTSGVTDTQYF. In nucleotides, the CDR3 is TGTGCCAGCAGTCGGCTGACTAGCGGAGTCACAGATACGCAGTATTTT.

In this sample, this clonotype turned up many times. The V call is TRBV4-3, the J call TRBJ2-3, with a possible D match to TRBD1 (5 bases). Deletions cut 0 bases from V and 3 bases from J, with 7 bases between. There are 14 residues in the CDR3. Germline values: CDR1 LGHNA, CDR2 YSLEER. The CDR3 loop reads CASSQDPGTDTQYF. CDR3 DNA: TGCGCCAGCAGCCAAGATCCAGGGACAGATACGCAGTATTTT.

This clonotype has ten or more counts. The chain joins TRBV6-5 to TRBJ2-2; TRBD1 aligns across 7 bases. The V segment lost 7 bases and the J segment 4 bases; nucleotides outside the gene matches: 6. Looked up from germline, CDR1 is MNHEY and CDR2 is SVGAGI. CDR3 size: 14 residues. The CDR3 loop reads CASTLNRGTGELFF. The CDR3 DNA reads TGTGCCAGCACCCTCAACAGGGGCACCGGGGAGCTGTTTTTT.

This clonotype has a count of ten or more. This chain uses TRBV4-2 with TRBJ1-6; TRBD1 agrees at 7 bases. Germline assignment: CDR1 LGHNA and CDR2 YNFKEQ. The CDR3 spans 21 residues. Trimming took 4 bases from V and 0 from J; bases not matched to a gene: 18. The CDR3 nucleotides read TGTGCCAGCAGCCCGACGCCTCATTCGACAGGGATTCTCTCCTATAATTCACCCCTCCACTTT. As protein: CASSPTPHSTGILSYNSPLHF.

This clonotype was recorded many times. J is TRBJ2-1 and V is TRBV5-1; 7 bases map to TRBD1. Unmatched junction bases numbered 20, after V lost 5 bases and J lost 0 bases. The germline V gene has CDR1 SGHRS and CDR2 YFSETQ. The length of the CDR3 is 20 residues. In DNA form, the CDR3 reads TGCGCCAGCAGGTCGGCCCACAGGGGCGTTTACGAGAGCTCCTACAATGAGCAGTTCTTC. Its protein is CASRSAHRGVYESSYNEQFF. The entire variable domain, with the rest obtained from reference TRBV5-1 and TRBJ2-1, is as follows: KAGVTQTPRYLIKTRGQQVTLSCSPISGHRSVSWYQQTPGQGLQFLFEYFSETQRNKGNFPGRFSGRQFSNSRSEMNVSTLELGDSALYLCASRSAHRGVYESSYNEQFFGPGTRLTVL.